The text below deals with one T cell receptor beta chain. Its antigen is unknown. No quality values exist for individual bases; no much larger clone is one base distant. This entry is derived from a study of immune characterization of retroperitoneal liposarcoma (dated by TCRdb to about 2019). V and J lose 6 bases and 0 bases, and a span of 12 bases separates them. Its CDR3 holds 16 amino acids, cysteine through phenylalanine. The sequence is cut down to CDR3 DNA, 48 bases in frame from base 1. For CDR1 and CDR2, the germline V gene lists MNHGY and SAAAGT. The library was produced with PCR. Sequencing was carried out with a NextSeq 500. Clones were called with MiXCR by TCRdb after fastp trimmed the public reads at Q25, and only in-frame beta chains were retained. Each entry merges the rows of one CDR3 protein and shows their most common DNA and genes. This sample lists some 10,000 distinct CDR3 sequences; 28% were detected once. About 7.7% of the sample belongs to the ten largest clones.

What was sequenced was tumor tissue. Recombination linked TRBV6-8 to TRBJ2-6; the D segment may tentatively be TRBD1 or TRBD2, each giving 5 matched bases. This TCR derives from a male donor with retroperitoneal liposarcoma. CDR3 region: CASRRWGPSGANVLTF. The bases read TGTGCCAGCAGGCGTTGGGGACCCTCTGGGGCCAACGTCCTGACTTTC.